Below, 5 T cell receptor beta chains from the same sample are listed, as sequenced in a study of blood T cell repertoires in COVID-19 (dated by TCRdb to 2018 to 2020). Library prep was done by the immunoSEQ multiplex PCR assay. Entries here come from immuneACCESS through TCRdb and include only in-frame sequences with V and J called. Some clones fail to appear in such tables; in the studies checked, an unresolved V gene covers under half of the shortfall, and the cause of the remainder is unknown. The sample profile shows around 53,000 clones; roughly 89% of them were found once. About 6.8% of the sample rests with the top ten. Sequencing was carried out using peripheral blood. The receptors derive from a woman aged 55-69 years with COVID-19, enrolled during active disease.

The rearrangement uses TRBV11-2 and TRBJ2-7; D remains unclear. Germline V CDR1 and CDR2: SGHAT, FQNNGV. The CDR3 sequence is 14 residues long. V was trimmed by 3 bases and J by 6 bases, leaving 15 bases between them. CDR3 nucleotides: TGTGCCAGCAGCTTTTTTAGACGACTTAGCGAGCAGTACTTC. It specifies CASSFFRRLSEQYF. Supplemented by reference TRBV11-2 and TRBJ2-7, the full variable domain reads EAGVAQSPRYKIIEKRQSVAFWCNPISGHATLYWYQQILGQGPKLLIQFQNNGVVDDSQLPKDRFSAERLKGVDSTLKIQPAKLEDSAVYLCASSFFRRLSEQYFGPGTRLTVT.

The DNA of the CDR3 is TGTGCCACCAGTGATTTTAGAGGTACTGAAGCTTTCTTT. Residues: CATSDFRGTEAFF. The V and J genes are TRBV24-1 and TRBJ1-1; no clear D gene. Trimming stripped 1 base from V and 5 bases from J, with 7 bases between. This CDR3 has 13 residues. Germline loops: CDR1 KGHDR, CDR2 SFDVKD.

The chain combines TRBV5-4 with TRBJ2-1, with D maybe TRBD2 (6 bases). Germline V gene sequence: CDR1 SGHNT, CDR2 YYREEE (reference sequence). Trimming cost V 3 bases and J 5 bases, with 9 bases left between them. CDR3 size: 13 residues. The CDR3 loop reads CASSSGLNNEQFF. The DNA of the CDR3 is TGTGCCAGCAGCTCGGGACTCAACAATGAGCAGTTCTTC.

The rearrangement links TRBV28 to TRBJ1-2; D unclear. Trimming removed 5 bases at V and 4 bases at J, with 17 bases between. The CDR3 has 15 amino acids. Germline CDR1 is MDHEN and CDR2 is SYDVKM. CDR3 loop: CASSQPQPLGYGYTF. CDR3 nucleotides: TGTGCCAGCAGTCAACCCCAACCGCTAGGCTATGGCTACACCTTC.

The chain joins TRBV6-5 to TRBJ1-3, with 10 positions matching TRBD1. Germline values: CDR1 MNHEY, CDR2 SVGAGI. With V trimmed by 6 bases and J by 7 bases, 3 bases remained unmatched. There are 13 residues in the CDR3. In DNA, the CDR3 is TGTGCCAGCAGCGGACAGGGGGAGAACACCATATATTTT. Amino acids: CASSGQGENTIYF.